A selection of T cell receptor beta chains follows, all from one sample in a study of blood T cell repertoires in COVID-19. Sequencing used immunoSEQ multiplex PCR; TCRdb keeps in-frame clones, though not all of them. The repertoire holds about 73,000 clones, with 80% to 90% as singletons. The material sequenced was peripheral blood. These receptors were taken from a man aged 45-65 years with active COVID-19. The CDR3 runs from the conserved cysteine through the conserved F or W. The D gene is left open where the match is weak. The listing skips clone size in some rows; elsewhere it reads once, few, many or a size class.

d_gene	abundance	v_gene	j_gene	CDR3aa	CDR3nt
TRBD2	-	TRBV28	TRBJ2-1	CATQPWTSGTYNEQFF	TGTGCCACTCAGCCTTGGACTAGCGGGACGTACAATGAGCAGTTCTTC
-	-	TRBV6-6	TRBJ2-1	CASSPEGVNNEQFF	TGTGCCAGCAGTCCAGAGGGGGTAAACAATGAGCAGTTCTTC
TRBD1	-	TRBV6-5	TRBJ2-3	CASTPGGLSTDTQYF	TGTGCCAGCACCCCAGGGGGCCTTAGCACAGATACGCAGTATTTT
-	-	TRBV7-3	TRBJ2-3	CASRGAGDTQYF	TGTGCCAGCAGGGGGGCCGGCGATACGCAGTATTTT
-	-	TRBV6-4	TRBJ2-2	CASSDQGLDTGELFF	TGTGCCAGCAGTGACCAGGGTCTGGACACCGGGGAGCTGTTTTTT
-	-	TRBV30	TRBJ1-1	CAWLPLDRAANTEAFF	TGTGCCTGGTTGCCCCTGGATAGAGCGGCCAACACTGAAGCTTTCTTT
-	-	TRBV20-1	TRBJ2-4	CSAPGVAIQYF	TGCAGTGCCCCCGGGGTTGCGATTCAGTACTTC
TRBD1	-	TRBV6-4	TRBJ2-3	CASGTGQGSTDTQYF	TGTGCCAGCGGGACGGGACAGGGGTCCACAGATACGCAGTATTTT
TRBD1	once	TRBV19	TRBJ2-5	CASSIGWGQLQETQYF	TGTGCCAGTAGTATAGGGTGGGGACAGTTACAAGAGACCCAGTACTTC
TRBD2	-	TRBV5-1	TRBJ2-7	CASSLVGSGIHEQYF	TGCGCCAGCAGCTTGGTGGGTAGCGGGATCCACGAGCAGTACTTC
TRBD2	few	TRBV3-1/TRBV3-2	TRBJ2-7	CASSQAGLAGNRYEQYF	TGTGCCAGCAGCCAAGCGGGCCTAGCGGGCAATCGGTACGAGCAGTACTTC
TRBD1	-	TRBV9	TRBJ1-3	CASSVTGGPGNTIYF	TGTGCCAGCAGCGTGACAGGGGGCCCGGGAAACACCATATATTTT
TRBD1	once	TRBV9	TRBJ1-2	CASSTTGDYGYTF	TGTGCCAGCAGCACTACAGGGGACTATGGCTACACCTTC
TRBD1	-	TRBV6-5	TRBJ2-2	CASRRTGNTGELFF	TGTGCCAGCCGGAGGACAGGGAACACCGGGGAGCTGTTTTTT
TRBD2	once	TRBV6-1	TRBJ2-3	CASSESSRGDTDTQYF	TGTGCCAGCAGTGAAAGCTCACGGGGGGATACAGATACGCAGTATTTT
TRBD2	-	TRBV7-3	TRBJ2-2	CASSRSGRANTGELFF	TGTGCCAGCAGCCGTAGCGGGAGAGCGAACACCGGGGAGCTGTTTTTT
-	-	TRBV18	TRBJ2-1	CASSPEVGVPFF	TGTGCCAGCTCACCCGAGGTGGGAGTGCCGTTCTTC
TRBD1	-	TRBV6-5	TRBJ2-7	CASIWTGGYEQYF	TGTGCCAGCATTTGGACAGGGGGCTACGAGCAGTACTTC
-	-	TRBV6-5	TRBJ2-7	CASSYSSRGEQYF	TGTGCCAGCAGTTACTCGTCGCGGGGTGAGCAGTACTTC
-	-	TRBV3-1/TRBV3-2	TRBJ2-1	CASSLSRDSDNEQFF	TGTGCCAGCAGCCTATCCCGGGACTCAGACAATGAGCAGTTCTTC
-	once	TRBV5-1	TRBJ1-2	CASSFQPGLPNYGYTF	TGCGCCAGCAGTTTTCAACCGGGACTGCCCAACTATGGCTACACCTTC
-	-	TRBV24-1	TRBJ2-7	CATSDSRGAYEQYF	TGTGCCACCAGTGATAGCAGGGGAGCCTACGAGCAGTACTTC